The present T cell receptor beta chain was sequenced within a study of blood T cell repertoires in COVID-19. The wider study: Samples came from the United States, Italy and Spain, spanning acute and convalescent COVID-19.

Germline trimming cut 9 bases from V and 3 bases from J; bases unmatched to any gene: 3. CDR3 length: 14 residues. CDR1 is KGHSH, CDR2 LQKENI, per germline. Per the authors' pipeline: Scientists estimated how many nucleated cells there were by amplifying reference gene primers. Repertoires were generated with immunoSEQ multiplex PCR, while TCRdb's copy carries only in-frame clones and drops some. The DNA gave D and trimming, while V, J and clone size come from that table. The table includes around 160,000 clones, approximately 91% detected once. Sequencing was carried out using peripheral blood. The genes are TRBV18 and TRBJ2-3, with 13 bases matching TRBD2. The TCR originated in a man between 18 and 35 years old with acute or convalescent COVID-19. The CDR3 reads CASRGLAGTDTQYF. The CDR3 nucleotides are TGTGCCAGTCGGGGACTAGCGGGGACAGATACGCAGTATTTT.